This T cell receptor beta chain came from a study of T cell responses to AZD1222 COVID-19 vaccine. Whole-study context: Second doses at about 4 or about 12 weeks were pooled.

Data came from immunoSEQ multiplex PCR; TCRdb stores just in-frame clones and leaves some out. In the table there are about 84,000 clones, roughly nine tenths of which are singletons. Germline V CDR1 and CDR2: SGHRS, YFSETQ. Trimming pared 4 bases from V and 2 bases from J, leaving 12 bases between. The CDR3 runs 14 residues. The material sequenced was peripheral blood, taken on day 0 of AZD1222 vaccination. The rearrangement links TRBV5-1 to TRBJ1-2; no definite D call. The clonotype originates from an adult in good health. CDR3 in DNA: TGCGCCAGCAGCGACGCGGAAGGCAACTATGGCTACACCTTC. Protein: CASSDAEGNYGYTF. The entire variable domain, with the rest obtained from reference TRBV5-1 and TRBJ1-2, is as follows: KAGVTQTPRYLIKTRGQQVTLSCSPISGHRSVSWYQQTPGQGLQFLFEYFSETQRNKGNFPGRFSGRQFSNSRSEMNVSTLELGDSALYLCASSDAEGNYGYTFGSGTRLTVV.